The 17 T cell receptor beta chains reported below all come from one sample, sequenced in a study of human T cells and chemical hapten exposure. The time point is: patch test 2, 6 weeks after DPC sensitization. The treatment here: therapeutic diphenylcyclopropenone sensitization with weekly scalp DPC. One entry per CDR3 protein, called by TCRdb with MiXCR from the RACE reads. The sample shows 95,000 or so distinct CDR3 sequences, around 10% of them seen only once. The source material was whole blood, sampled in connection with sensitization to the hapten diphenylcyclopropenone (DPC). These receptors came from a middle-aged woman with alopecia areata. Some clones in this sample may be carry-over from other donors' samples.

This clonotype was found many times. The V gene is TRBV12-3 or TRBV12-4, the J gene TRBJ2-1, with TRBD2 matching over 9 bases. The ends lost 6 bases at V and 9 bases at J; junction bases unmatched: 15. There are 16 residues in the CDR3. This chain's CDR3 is CASRVPGGTSRGEQFF. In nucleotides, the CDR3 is TGTGCCAGCAGAGTTCCGGGGGGGACTAGCCGTGGTGAGCAGTTCTTC.

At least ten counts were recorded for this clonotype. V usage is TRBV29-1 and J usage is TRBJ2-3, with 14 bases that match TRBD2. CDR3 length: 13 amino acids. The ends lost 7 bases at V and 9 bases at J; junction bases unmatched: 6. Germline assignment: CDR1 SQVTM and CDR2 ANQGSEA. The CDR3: CSATTSGRVTQYF. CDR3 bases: TGCAGCGCTACGACTAGCGGGAGGGTAACGCAGTATTTT.

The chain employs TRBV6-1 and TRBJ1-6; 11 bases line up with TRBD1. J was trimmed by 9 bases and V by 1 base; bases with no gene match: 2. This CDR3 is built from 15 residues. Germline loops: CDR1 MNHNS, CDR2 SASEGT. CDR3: CASSEGTGGISPLHF. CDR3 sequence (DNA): TGTGCCAGCAGTGAAGGGACAGGGGGCATTTCACCCCTCCACTTT.

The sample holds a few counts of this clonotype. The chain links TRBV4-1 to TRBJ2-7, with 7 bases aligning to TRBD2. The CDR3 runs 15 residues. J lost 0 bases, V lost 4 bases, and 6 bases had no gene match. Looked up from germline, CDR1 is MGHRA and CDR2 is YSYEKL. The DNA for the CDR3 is TGCGCCAGCAGCCGAACTAGCGAGAGCTCCTACGAGCAGTACTTC. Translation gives CASSRTSESSYEQYF.

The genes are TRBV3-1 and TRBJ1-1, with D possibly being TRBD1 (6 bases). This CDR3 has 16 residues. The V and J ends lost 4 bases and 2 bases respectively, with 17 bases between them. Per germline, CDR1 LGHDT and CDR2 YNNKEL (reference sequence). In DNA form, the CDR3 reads TGTGCCAGCAGCCTCCGAGGAGGGGGGGTAAACACTGAAGCTTTCTTT. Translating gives CASSLRGGGVNTEAFF.

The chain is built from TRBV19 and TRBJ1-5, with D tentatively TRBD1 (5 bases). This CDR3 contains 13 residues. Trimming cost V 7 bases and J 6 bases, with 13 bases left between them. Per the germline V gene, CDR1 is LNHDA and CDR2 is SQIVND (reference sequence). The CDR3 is CASMGGGGQPQHF. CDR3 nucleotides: TGTGCCAGTATGGGGGGAGGAGGTCAGCCCCAGCATTTT.

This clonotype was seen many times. CDR3 residues: CASSQDGLASPQNEQFF. The CDR3 region has the DNA TGCGCCAGCAGCCAAGATGGACTAGCCTCACCTCAAAATGAGCAGTTCTTC. This rearrangement joins TRBV4-3 to TRBJ2-1; 8 bases match TRBD2. This CDR3 contains 17 residues. The junction had 11 bases not matched to a gene; V was cut back by 0 bases and J by 7 bases. Per germline, CDR1 LGHNA and CDR2 YSLEER.

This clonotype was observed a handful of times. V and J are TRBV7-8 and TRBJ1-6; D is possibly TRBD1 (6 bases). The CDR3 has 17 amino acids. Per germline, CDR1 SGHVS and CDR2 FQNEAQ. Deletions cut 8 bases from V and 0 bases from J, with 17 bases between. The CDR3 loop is CASGTSGTSSYNSPLHF. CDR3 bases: TGTGCCAGCGGGACATCAGGGACTAGCTCCTATAATTCACCCCTCCACTTT.

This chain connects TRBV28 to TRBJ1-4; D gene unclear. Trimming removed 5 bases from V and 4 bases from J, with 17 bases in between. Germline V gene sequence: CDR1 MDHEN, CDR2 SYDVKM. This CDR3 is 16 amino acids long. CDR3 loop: CASSRYRSRNNEKLFF. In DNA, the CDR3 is TGTGCCAGCAGTCGCTACAGAAGCAGAAATAATGAAAAACTGTTTTTT.

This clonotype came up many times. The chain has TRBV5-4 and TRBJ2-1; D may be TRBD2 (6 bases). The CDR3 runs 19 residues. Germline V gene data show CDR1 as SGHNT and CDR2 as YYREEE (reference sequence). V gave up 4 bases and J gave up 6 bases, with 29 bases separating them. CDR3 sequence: CASSPRGTPRSTSTNEQFF. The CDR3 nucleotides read TGTGCCAGCAGCCCTCGCGGGACTCCCCGGAGTACCTCAACCAATGAGCAGTTCTTC. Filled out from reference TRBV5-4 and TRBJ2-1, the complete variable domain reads ETGVTQSPTHLIKTRGQQVTLRCSSQSGHNTVSWYQQALGQGPQFIFQYYREEENGRGNFPPRFSGLQFPNYSSELNVNALELDDSALYLCASSPRGTPRSTSTNEQFFGPGTRLTVL.

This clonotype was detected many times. Here the CDR3 reads CASSPVYNGNTIYF. CDR3 bases: TGTGCCAGCAGTCCCGTTTATAATGGAAACACCATATATTTT. The V gene is TRBV28, the J gene TRBJ1-3; no reliable D call. CDR1 and CDR2 (germline): MDHEN, SYDVKM. Trimming left V 5 bases short and J 3 bases short, with 11 bases between. CDR3 size: 14 residues.

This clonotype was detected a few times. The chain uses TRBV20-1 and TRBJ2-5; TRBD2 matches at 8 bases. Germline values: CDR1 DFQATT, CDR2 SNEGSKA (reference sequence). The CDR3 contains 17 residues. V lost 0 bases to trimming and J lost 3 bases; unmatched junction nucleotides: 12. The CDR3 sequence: CSARDGARRGVEETQYF. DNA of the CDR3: TGCAGTGCTAGAGATGGGGCGCGGCGGGGGGTCGAAGAGACCCAGTACTTC.

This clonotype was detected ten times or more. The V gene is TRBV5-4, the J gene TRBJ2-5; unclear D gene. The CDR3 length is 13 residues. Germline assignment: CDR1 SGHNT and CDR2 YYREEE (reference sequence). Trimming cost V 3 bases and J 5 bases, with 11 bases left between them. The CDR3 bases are TGTGCCAGCAGCTCTCTCCCTGAGGAGACCCAGTACTTC. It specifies CASSSLPEETQYF.

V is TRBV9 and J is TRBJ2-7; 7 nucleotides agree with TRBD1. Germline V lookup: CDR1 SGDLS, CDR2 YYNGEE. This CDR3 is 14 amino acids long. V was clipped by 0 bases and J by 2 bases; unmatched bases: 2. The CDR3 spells CASSVGQGAYEQYF. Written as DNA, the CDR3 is TGTGCCAGCAGCGTAGGGCAGGGGGCCTACGAGCAGTACTTC.

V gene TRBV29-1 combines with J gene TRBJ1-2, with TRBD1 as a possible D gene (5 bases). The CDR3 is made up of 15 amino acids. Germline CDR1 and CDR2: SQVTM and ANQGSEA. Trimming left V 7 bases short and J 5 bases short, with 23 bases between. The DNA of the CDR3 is TGCAGCGGTCCACCCCCGGGGCCTGGGAGTTATGGCTACACCTTC. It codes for CSGPPPGPGSYGYTF. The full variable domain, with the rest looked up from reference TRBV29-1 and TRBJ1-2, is SAVISQKPSRDICQRGTSLTIQCQVDSQVTMMFWYRQQPGQSLTLIATANQGSEATYESGFVIDKFPISRPNLTFSTLTVSNMSPEDSSIYLCSGPPPGPGSYGYTFGSGTRLTVV.

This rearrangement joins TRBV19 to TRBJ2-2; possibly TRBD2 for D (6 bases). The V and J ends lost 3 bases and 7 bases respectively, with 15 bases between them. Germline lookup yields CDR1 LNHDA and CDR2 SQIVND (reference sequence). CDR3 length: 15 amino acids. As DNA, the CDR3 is TGTGCCAGTAGTATCGGGGGAATAAGGAGCGGGGAGCTGTTTTTT. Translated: CASSIGGIRSGELFF. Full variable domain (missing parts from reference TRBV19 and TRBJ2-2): DGGITQSPKYLFRKEGQNVTLSCEQNLNHDAMYWYRQDPGQGLRLIYYSQIVNDFQKGDIAEGYSVSREKKESFPLTVTSAQKNPTAFYLCASSIGGIRSGELFFGEGSRLTVL.

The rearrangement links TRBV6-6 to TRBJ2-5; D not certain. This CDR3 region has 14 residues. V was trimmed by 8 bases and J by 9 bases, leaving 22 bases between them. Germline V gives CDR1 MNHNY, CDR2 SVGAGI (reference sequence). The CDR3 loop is CASASPREGRPQYF. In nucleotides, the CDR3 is TGTGCCAGCGCCTCCCCCCGAGAAGGGCGGCCCCAGTACTTC.